This T cell receptor beta chain was obtained from a study of blood T cell repertoires in COVID-19. This table comes from immunoSEQ multiplex PCR, and its TCRdb copy is limited to in-frame clones, with some not included. The table has nearly 200,000 clones, 80% to 85% seen once; the top ten hold 6% to 8%. This clone was detected once. The sequenced sample consisted of PBMCs or T cells enriched from blood (not recorded which). The receptor's source is a man aged 35 to 55 who had recovered from COVID-19.

This chain's CDR3 is CASSSTQGYEQFF. The DNA for the CDR3 is TGTGCCAGCAGCTCGACCCAGGGGTATGAGCAGTTCTTC. The chain recombines TRBV11-2 with TRBJ2-1; possibly TRBD1 for D (6 bases). The CDR3 extends over 13 amino acids. The germline V gene encodes CDR1 SGHAT and CDR2 FQNNGV. V lost 4 bases, J lost 8 bases, and 12 bases lay in between. Drawing the rest from reference TRBV11-2 and TRBJ2-1, the complete variable domain is EAGVAQSPRYKIIEKRQSVAFWCNPISGHATLYWYQQILGQGPKLLIQFQNNGVVDDSQLPKDRFSAERLKGVDSTLKIQPAKLEDSAVYLCASSSTQGYEQFFGPGTRLTVL.